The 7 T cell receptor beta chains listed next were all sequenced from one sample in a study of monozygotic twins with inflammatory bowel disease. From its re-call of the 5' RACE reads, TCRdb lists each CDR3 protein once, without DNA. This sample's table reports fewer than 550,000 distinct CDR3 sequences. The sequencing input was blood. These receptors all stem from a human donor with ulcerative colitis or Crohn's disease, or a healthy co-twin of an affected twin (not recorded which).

CDR3: CASCHRFEGTEAFF. The chain joins TRBV6-1 to TRBJ1-1; TCRdb reports TRBD1, a call that lacks DNA to check it against. Per germline, CDR1 MNHNS and CDR2 SASEGT. CDR3 length: 14 residues.

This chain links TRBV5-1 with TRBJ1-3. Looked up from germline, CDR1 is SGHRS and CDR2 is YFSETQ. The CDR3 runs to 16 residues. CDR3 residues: CASSLSQTISGNTIYF.

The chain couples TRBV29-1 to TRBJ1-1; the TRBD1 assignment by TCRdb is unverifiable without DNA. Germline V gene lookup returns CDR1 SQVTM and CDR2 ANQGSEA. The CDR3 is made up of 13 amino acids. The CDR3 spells CSVPRTANTEAFF. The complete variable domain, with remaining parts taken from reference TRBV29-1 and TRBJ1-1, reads SAVISQKPSRDICQRGTSLTIQCQVDSQVTMMFWYRQQPGQSLTLIATANQGSEATYESGFVIDKFPISRPNLTFSTLTVSNMSPEDSSIYLCSVPRTANTEAFFGQGTRLTVV.

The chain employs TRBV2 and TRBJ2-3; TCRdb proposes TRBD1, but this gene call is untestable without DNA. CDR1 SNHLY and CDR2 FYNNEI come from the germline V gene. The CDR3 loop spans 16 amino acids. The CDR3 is CASSFGTGPFTDTQYF.

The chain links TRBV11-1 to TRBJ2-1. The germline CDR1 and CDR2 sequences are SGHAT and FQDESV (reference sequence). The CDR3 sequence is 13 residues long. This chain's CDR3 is CASSFSVINEQFF. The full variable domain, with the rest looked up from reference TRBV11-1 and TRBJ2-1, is EAEVAQSPRYKITEKSQAVAFWCDPISGHATLYWYRQILGQGPELLVQFQDESVVDDSQLPKDRFSAERLKGVDSTLKIQPAELGDSAMYLCASSFSVINEQFFGPGTRLTVL.

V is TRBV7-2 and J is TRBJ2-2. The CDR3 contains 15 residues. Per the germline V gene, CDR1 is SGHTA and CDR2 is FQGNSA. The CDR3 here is CASSLSTGYTGELFF.

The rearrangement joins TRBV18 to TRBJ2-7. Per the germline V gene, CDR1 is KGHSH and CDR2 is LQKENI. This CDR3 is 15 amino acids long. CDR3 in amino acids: CASSPKQGALYEQYF.